This entry lists 16 T cell receptor beta chains sequenced from one sample in a study of post-analysis software for immune sequencing data. Whole-study results and caveats: The five TRBV segments detected at higher frequency in patients than in controls included TRBV5-6, TRBV5-1 and TRBV20-1.

Their antigen targets remain unknown. The TCR beta cDNA libraries carried unique molecular identifiers. TCRdb used MiXCR to reprocess the PCR reads, holding one entry per CDR3 protein. The sample consists of approximately 180,000 distinct CDR3 sequences, approximately 30% of them appearing once. Sequenced material: blood. Receptors were obtained from a girl between 5 and 17 years old with multiple sclerosis.

This clonotype has just one count. Since a much larger clone is just one base distant, this may be a read error. The V and J genes are TRBV30 and TRBJ2-1; D call uncertain. The DNA end is more similar to TRBJ2-7, so the J call may be wrong. The V gene's germline CDR1 is GTSNPN and CDR2 SVGIG (reference sequence). CDR3 size: 10 residues. The CDR3: CAWSGNEQYF. CDR3 bases: TGTGCCTGGAGTGGTAACGAGCAGTACTTC.

This clonotype came up a few times. J is TRBJ2-2 and V is TRBV7-6, with 7 bases matching TRBD2. CDR1 and CDR2 (germline): SGHVS, FNYEAQ. The CDR3 spans 15 residues. The ends lost 3 bases at V and 5 bases at J; junction bases unmatched: 6. This CDR3 reads CASSLGGFLTGELFF. The CDR3 nucleotides are TGTGCCAGCAGCTTGGGAGGGTTTCTAACCGGGGAGCTGTTTTTT.

This clonotype was recorded once. Given a much more abundant clone one base away, this may be a read error. The CDR3: CANSPAGAYQETQYF. CDR3 nucleotides: TGTGCCAACAGCCCGGCAGGGGCGTACCAAGAGACCCAGTACTTC. This chain links TRBV7-9 with TRBJ2-5; D perhaps matches TRBD1 (6 bases). The CDR3 totals 15 residues. Germline V gives CDR1 SEHNR, CDR2 FQNEAQ (reference sequence).

The rearrangement links TRBV28 to TRBJ1-1, with 9 bases identical to TRBD1. Germline CDR1 MDHEN, CDR2 SYDVKM. Trimming removed 5 bases from V and 4 bases from J; junction bases left unmatched: 8. The CDR3 is made up of 15 amino acids. CDR3 loop: CASSPGGQGSTEAFF. For the CDR3, the DNA is TGTGCCAGCAGTCCGGGGGGACAGGGTAGCACTGAAGCTTTCTTT.

This clonotype was recorded many times. V gene TRBV7-2 combines with J gene TRBJ2-3, with TRBD2 identical over 9 bases. CDR3 length: 15 amino acids. V shed 3 bases, J shed 5 bases, and the junction held 6 bases outside the gene matches. The germline gives CDR1 SGHTA, CDR2 FQGNSA. CDR3 sequence reads: CASSFWLAGIDTQYF. The CDR3 nucleotides are TGTGCCAGCAGCTTTTGGCTAGCGGGGATAGATACGCAGTATTTT.

This chain connects TRBV7-9 to TRBJ2-1, with TRBD1 identical over 8 bases. The CDR3 extends over 11 amino acids. V dropped 3 bases and J dropped 15; count of bases not matched to a gene: 4. Germline assignment: CDR1 SEHNR and CDR2 FQNEAQ (reference sequence). CDR3 sequence: CASSFIDRGFF. For the CDR3, the DNA is TGTGCCAGCAGCTTTATCGACAGGGGGTTCTTC.

Concerning this clonotype: A read error is possible here, since a much larger clone lies one base away. The CDR3 nucleotides are TGTGTCAGCAGCTGGAATGAGCAGTTCTTC. Translating it yields CVSSWNEQFF. The chain uses TRBV7-8 and TRBJ2-1, with no clear D. The CDR3 sequence is 10 residues long. CDR1 is SGHVS, CDR2 FQNEAQ, per germline.

The chain is built from TRBV6-1 and TRBJ2-1; D gene uncertain. Germline lookup yields CDR1 MNHNS and CDR2 SASEGT. This CDR3 spans 17 amino acids. Trimming stripped 4 bases from V and 0 bases from J, with 16 bases between. The CDR3 DNA reads TGTGCCAGCAGTGGCAGTGAGAGAGCGAGCTCCTACAATGAGCAGTTCTTC. Protein sequence: CASSGSERASSYNEQFF.

On this clonotype itself: Just one base apart from a much larger clone, this may be a read error. The V gene is TRBV7-2, the J gene TRBJ2-4, with 9 bases lining up with TRBD2. V trimming: 6 bases; J trimming: 13 bases; junction bases outside the gene matches: 19. This CDR3 is built from 16 residues. Germline V gene data show CDR1 as SGHTA and CDR2 as FQGNSA. CDR3 loop: CASRGVSGRTYNEQYF. In nucleotides, the CDR3 is TGTGCCAGCAGAGGGGTGAGCGGGAGGACCTACAATGAGCAGTACTTC.

This chain uses TRBV6-5 with TRBJ1-1; D is uncertain. The ends were cut back, 6 bases at V and 0 bases at J, with 14 bases in the middle. The CDR3 is made up of 15 amino acids. From germline, CDR1 is MNHEY and CDR2 SVGAGI. The DNA of the CDR3 is TGTGCCAGCAGCCTTTTTGGCAGTTTGAACACTGAAGCTTTCTTT. Protein sequence: CASSLFGSLNTEAFF.

This clonotype was observed a few times. V usage is TRBV5-8 and J usage is TRBJ2-5; D possibly corresponds to TRBD1 (5 bases). Trimming cost V 3 bases and J 1 base, with 13 bases left between them. The CDR3 is 15 residues long. Germline V lookup: CDR1 SGHTS, CDR2 YDEGEE. This CDR3 is CASSWAKGFQETQYF. The DNA of the CDR3 is TGTGCCAGCAGCTGGGCCAAGGGGTTCCAAGAGACCCAGTACTTC.

In DNA form, the CDR3 reads TGTGCCATCAGTGACGCTAGCGGGAGTCAGAGAGAGACCCAGTACTTC. Its protein is CAISDASGSQRETQYF. The V and J genes are TRBV10-3 and TRBJ2-5; 10 nucleotides match TRBD2. From germline, CDR1 is ENHRY and CDR2 SYGVKD. The CDR3 has 16 residues. The ends lost 3 bases at V and 4 bases at J; junction bases unmatched: 8.

The rearrangement uses TRBV12-3 or TRBV12-4 and TRBJ2-3; TRBD2 matches 12 bases. The V and J ends lost 5 bases and 1 base, in that order; junction bases with no gene match: 7. The CDR3 runs to 17 residues. CDR3 DNA: TGTGCCAGCAGTCCCCGGACTAGCGGGATTGGCACAGATACGCAGTATTTT. Translating gives CASSPRTSGIGTDTQYF.

V usage is TRBV5-1 and J usage is TRBJ2-3, with D tentatively TRBD1 or TRBD2 (5 bases each). CDR3 size: 15 residues. The germline CDR1 and CDR2 sequences are SGHRS and YFSETQ. Trimming removed 4 bases from V and 0 bases from J, with 12 bases in between. CDR3 sequence reads: CASSLRDGSTDTQYF. The CDR3 DNA is TGCGCCAGCAGCCTCCGGGACGGTAGCACAGATACGCAGTATTTT.

This clonotype was seen at least ten times. J is TRBJ2-1 and V is TRBV20-1; the D is unclear. The CDR3 totals 12 residues. Germline CDR1 reads DFQATT; CDR2 reads SNEGSKA (reference sequence). V was clipped by 6 bases and J by 5 bases, with 11 bases between them. CDR3: CSATEPDNEQFF. The DNA for the CDR3 is TGCAGTGCAACCGAGCCTGACAATGAGCAGTTCTTC.

The chain carries TRBV15 and TRBJ1-2; 7 bases fit TRBD1. The V segment lost 1 base and the J segment 5 bases; nucleotides outside the gene matches: 1. From germline, CDR1 is LNHNV and CDR2 YYDKDF (reference sequence). The CDR3 extends over 13 amino acids. The CDR3 region has the DNA TGTGCCACCAGCAGAGGGGGACAGTATGGCTACACCTTC. It codes for CATSRGGQYGYTF.